These 9 T cell receptor beta chains were all obtained from the same sample, sequenced in a study of response to subunit inactivated influenza vaccine. TCRdb recomputed calls from the RT-PCR reads with MiXCR, one row per CDR3 protein. The table lists 500,000 to 600,000 distinct CDR3 sequences, roughly 12% of them singletons. This material consisted of PBMCs from blood, taken on the day of vaccination. Receptors originate from a man in his fifties who received an inactivated influenza vaccine.

In its sample, this clonotype was seen a few times. CDR3 region: CASSLEWEGYTF. The CDR3 DNA reads TGCGCCAGCAGCTTGGAATGGGAGGGCTACACCTTC. The rearrangement links TRBV5-1 to TRBJ1-2, with D hard to call. Germline V gene data show CDR1 as SGHRS and CDR2 as YFSETQ. V was trimmed by 0 bases and J by 8 bases, leaving 8 bases between them. The CDR3 length is 12 residues.

The table lists this clonotype with many counts. The chain couples TRBV12-3 or TRBV12-4 to TRBJ2-7, with TRBD2 matching over 9 bases. CDR3 length: 15 residues. The J segment lost 2 bases and the V segment lost 4 bases, leaving 6 bases of the junction unmatched. CDR3 sequence: CASSSSRTSAYEQYF. The CDR3 region has the DNA TGTGCCAGCAGTTCATCCAGGACTAGCGCCTACGAGCAGTACTTC.

This chain uses TRBV4-3 with TRBJ1-4, with D tentatively TRBD1 (5 bases). V lost 0 bases, J lost 15 bases, and 17 bases lay in between. The CDR3 spans 14 residues. Germline CDR1 is LGHNA and CDR2 is YSLEER. The CDR3 region is CASSQELAGTKVFF. CDR3 DNA sequence: TGCGCCAGCAGCCAAGAGTTAGCGGGGACTAAGGTGTTTTTT.

As to this clonotype: Given the absence of the conserved phenylalanine or tryptophan at the CDR3 end, a read error is likely. Because the CDR3's place on the DNA is in doubt, the DNA is left out and the CDR3 is given as listed by TCRdb. This sequence joins TRBV15 and TRBJ1-2; the table calls TRBD1, which could not be checked here. The length of the CDR3 is 14 amino acids, counting both ends. The germline V gene has CDR1 LNHNV and CDR2 YYDKDF (reference sequence). The CDR3 is CATSRDSSWTYFVV.

This clonotype was detected a few times. The chain links TRBV14 to TRBJ2-1; 11 bases match TRBD2. Germline CDR1 SGHDN, CDR2 FVKESK. Trimming cost V 1 base and J 6 bases; bases outside gene matches: 5. The CDR3 extends over 16 amino acids. CDR3 loop: CASSQAVAGGSNEQFF. The CDR3 DNA sequence: TGTGCCAGCAGCCAAGCAGTAGCGGGAGGGAGCAATGAGCAGTTCTTC.

This clonotype was observed at least ten times. The genes are TRBV29-1 and TRBJ2-7; 11 bases map to TRBD1. Germline trimming cut 6 bases from V and 3 bases from J; bases unmatched to any gene: 4. The germline V gene encodes CDR1 SQVTM and CDR2 ANQGSEA. This CDR3 is 13 amino acids long. CDR3 sequence: CSVGQGAGYEQYF. The CDR3 coding sequence is TGCAGCGTAGGACAGGGGGCTGGCTACGAGCAGTACTTC.

This clonotype was counted between two and nine times. The chain carries TRBV7-2 and TRBJ2-2, with D unclear. This CDR3 is built from 14 residues. Per germline, CDR1 SGHTA and CDR2 FQGNSA. V was shortened by 4 bases and J by 6 bases, with 12 bases between the two germline ends. The chain's CDR3 is CASSYRASAGELFF. CDR3 DNA sequence: TGTGCCAGCAGCTACCGGGCCAGCGCCGGGGAGCTGTTTTTT. Based on the CDR3 plus reference TRBV7-2 and TRBJ2-2, the full variable domain is GAGVSQSPSNKVTEKGKDVELRCDPISGHTALYWYRQSLGQGLEFLIYFQGNSAPDKSGLPSDRFSAERTGGSVSTLTIQRTQQEDSAVYLCASSYRASAGELFFGEGSRLTVL.

V gene TRBV20-1 combines with J gene TRBJ2-1; 10 bases line up with TRBD2. CDR3 size: 15 residues. From germline, CDR1 is DFQATT and CDR2 SNEGSKA (reference sequence). Trimming at V came to 5 bases and at J to 4 bases, leaving 8 bases not matched to a gene. Here the CDR3 DNA reads TGCAGTGCTCTATTAGGGACTAGCGATTACAATGAGCAGTTCTTC. Its protein product is CSALLGTSDYNEQFF.

This clonotype was recorded many times. This rearrangement joins TRBV12-3 or TRBV12-4 to TRBJ2-1, with TRBD1 matching 8 bases. J gave up 0 bases and V 6 bases, and 7 bases lay outside the gene matches. This CDR3 comprises 16 residues. This CDR3 is CASRPQTGDSYNEQFF. CDR3 DNA: TGTGCCAGCAGACCCCAGACAGGGGACTCCTACAATGAGCAGTTCTTC.